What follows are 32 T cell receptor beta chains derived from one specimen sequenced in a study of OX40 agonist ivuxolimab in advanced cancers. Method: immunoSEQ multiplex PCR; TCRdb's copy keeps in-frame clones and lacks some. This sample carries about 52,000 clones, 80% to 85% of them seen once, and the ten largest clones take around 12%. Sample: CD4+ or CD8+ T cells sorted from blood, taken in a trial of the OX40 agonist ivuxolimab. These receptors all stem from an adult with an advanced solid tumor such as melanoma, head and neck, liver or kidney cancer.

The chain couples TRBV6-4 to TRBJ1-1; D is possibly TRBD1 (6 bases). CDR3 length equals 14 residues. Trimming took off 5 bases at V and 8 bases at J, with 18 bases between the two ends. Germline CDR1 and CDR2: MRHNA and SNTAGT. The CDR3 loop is CASSWGAGSGEAFF. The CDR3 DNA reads TGTGCCAGCAGTTGGGGGGCCGGAAGCGGCGAAGCTTTCTTT.

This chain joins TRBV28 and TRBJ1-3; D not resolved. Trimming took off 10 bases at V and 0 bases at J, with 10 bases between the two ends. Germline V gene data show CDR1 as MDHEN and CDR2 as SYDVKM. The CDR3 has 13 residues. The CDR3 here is CATGGVSGNTIYF. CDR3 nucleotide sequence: TGTGCCACCGGCGGAGTCTCTGGAAACACCATATATTTT.

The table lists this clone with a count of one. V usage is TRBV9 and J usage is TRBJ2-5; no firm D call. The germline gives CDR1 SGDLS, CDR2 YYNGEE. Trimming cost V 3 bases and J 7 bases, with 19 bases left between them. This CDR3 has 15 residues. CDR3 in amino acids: CASSDTRNPVGTQYF. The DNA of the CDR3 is TGTGCCAGCAGCGACACACGGAACCCGGTGGGGACCCAGTACTTC.

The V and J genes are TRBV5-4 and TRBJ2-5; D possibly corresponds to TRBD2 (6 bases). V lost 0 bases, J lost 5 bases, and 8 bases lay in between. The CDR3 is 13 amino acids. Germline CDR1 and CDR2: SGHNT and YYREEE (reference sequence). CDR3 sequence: CASSLARGETQYF. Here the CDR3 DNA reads TGTGCCAGCAGCTTGGCCCGGGGGGAGACCCAGTACTTC.

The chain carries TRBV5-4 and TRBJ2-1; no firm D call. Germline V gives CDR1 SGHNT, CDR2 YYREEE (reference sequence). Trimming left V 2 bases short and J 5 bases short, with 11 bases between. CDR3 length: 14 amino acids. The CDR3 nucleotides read TGTGCCAGCAGCTTTTGGGCGGAAAACAATGAGCAGTTCTTC. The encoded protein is CASSFWAENNEQFF.

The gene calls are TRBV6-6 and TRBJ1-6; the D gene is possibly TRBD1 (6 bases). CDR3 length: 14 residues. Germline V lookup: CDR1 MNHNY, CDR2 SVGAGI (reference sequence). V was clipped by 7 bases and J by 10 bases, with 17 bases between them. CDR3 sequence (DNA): TGTGCCAGCACCAACCGACAGGCAGGATCACCCCTCCACTTT. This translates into CASTNRQAGSPLHF.

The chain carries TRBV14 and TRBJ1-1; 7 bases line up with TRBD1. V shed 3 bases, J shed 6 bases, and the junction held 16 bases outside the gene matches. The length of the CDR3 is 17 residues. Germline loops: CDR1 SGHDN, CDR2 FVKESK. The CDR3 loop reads CASSHRRGITGEAEAFF. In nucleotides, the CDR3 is TGTGCCAGCAGCCACCGCCGGGGGATAACAGGGGAGGCTGAAGCTTTCTTT.

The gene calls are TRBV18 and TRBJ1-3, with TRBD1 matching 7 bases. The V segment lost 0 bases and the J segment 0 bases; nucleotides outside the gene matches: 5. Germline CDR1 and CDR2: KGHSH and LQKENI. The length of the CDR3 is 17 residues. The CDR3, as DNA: TGTGCCAGCTCACCACCGGAGGGGACAGTCTCTGGAAACACCATATATTTT. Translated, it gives CASSPPEGTVSGNTIYF. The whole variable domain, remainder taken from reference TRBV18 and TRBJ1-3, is NAGVMQNPRHLVRRRGQEARLRCSPMKGHSHVYWYRQLPEEGLKFMVYLQKENIIDESGMPKERFSAEFPKEGPSILRIQQVVRGDSAAYFCASSPPEGTVSGNTIYFGEGSWLTVV.

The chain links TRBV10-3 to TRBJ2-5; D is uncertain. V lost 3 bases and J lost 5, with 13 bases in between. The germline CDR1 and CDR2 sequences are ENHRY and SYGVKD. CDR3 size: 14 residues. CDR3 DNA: TGTGCCATCAGTGAAGACCAGTTGCTGGAGACCCAGTACTTC. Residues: CAISEDQLLETQYF.

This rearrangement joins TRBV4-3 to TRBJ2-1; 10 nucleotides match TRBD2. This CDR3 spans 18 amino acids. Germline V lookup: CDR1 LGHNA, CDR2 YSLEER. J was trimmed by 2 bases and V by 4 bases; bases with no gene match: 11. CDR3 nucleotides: TGCGCCAGCAGCCCGCTCCCGTGGACTAGCGGTACCTACAATGAGCAGTTCTTC. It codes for CASSPLPWTSGTYNEQFF.

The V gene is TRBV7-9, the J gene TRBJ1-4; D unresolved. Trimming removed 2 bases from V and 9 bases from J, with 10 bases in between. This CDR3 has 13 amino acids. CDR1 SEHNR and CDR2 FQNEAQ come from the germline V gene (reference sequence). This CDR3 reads CASSLTFGQKLFF. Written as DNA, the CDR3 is TGTGCCAGCAGCTTAACCTTTGGGCAAAAACTGTTTTTT.

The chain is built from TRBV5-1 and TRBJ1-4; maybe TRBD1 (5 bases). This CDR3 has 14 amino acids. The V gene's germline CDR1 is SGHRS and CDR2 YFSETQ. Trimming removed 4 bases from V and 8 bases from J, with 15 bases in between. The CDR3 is CASSRTPESEKLFF. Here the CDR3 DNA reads TGCGCCAGCAGCCGGACACCAGAGAGCGAAAAACTGTTTTTT.

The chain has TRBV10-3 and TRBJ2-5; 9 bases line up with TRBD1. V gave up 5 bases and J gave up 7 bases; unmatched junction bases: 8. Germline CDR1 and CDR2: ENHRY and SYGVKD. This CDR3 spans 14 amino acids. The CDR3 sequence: CAISPWTGEGTQYF. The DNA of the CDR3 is TGTGCCATCAGTCCTTGGACAGGGGAGGGGACCCAGTACTTC.

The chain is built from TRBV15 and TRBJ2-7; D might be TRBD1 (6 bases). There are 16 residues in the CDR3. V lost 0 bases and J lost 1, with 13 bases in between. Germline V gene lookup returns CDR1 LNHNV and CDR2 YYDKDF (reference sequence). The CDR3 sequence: CATSRDRGFLSYEQYF. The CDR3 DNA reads TGTGCCACCAGCAGAGACAGGGGTTTCCTATCCTACGAGCAGTACTTC.

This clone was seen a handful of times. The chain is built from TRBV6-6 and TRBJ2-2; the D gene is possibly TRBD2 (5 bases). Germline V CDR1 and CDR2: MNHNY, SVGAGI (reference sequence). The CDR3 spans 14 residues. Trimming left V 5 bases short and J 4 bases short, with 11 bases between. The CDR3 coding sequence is TGTGCCAGCAGTAGCACTAGAGGCACCGGGGAGCTGTTTTTT. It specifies CASSSTRGTGELFF.

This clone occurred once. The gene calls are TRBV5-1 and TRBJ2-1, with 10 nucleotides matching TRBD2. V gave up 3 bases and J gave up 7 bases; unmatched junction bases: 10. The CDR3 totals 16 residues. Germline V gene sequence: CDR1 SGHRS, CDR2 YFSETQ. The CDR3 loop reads CASSSLAGGLRNEQFF. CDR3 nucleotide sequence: TGCGCCAGCAGCTCATTAGCGGGGGGCCTCAGAAATGAGCAGTTCTTC.

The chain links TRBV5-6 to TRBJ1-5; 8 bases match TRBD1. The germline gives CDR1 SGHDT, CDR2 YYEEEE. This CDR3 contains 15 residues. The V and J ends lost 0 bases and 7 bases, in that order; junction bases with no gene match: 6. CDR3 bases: TGTGCCAGCAGCTTGGGCACAGGGGGGGGACAGCCCCAGCATTTT. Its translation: CASSLGTGGGQPQHF. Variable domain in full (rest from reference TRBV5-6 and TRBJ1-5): DAGVTQSPTHLIKTRGQQVTLRCSPKSGHDTVSWYQQALGQGPQFIFQYYEEEERQRGNFPDRFSGHQFPNYSSELNVNALLLGDSALYLCASSLGTGGGQPQHFGDGTRLSIL.

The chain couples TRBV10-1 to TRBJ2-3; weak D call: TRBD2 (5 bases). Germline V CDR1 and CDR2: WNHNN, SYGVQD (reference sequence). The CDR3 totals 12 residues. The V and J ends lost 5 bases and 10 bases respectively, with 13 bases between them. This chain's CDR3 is CASSPGGLAQYF. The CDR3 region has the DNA TGCGCCAGCAGTCCTGGAGGACTGGCGCAGTATTTT.

In DNA, the CDR3 is TGTGCCAGCAGTGAATATAGCCTCACAGATACGCAGTATTTT. It encodes CASSEYSLTDTQYF. The chain combines TRBV25-1 with TRBJ2-3; D uncertain. The CDR3 is 14 amino acids. Trimming removed 0 bases at V and 2 bases at J, with 6 bases between. The germline gives CDR1 MGHDK, CDR2 SYGVNS.

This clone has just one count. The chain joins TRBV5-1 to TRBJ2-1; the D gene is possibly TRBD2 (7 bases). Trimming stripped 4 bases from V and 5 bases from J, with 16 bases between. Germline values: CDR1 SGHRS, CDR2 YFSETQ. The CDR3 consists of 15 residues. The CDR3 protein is CASSRGATRNNEQFF. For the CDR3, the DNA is TGCGCCAGCAGCCGGGGGGCTACCAGAAACAATGAGCAGTTCTTC.

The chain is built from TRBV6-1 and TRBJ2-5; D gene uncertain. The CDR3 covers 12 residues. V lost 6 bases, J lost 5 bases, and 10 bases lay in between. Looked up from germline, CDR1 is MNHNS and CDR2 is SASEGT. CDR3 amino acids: CASRVPGETQYF. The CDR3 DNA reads TGTGCCAGCAGGGTACCCGGGGAGACCCAGTACTTC.

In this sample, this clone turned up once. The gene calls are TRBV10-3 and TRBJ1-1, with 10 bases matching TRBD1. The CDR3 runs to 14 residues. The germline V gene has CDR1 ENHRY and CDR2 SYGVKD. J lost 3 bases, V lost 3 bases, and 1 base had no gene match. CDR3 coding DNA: TGTGCCATCAGTGACGGGACAGGGGACACTGAAGCTTTCTTT. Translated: CAISDGTGDTEAFF.

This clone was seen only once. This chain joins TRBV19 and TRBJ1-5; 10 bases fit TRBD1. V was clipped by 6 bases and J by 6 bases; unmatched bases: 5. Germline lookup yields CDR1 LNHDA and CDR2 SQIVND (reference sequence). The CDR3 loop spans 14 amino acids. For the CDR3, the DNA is TGTGCCAGTAGCGGGACAGGGGTTAGTCAGCCCCAGCATTTT. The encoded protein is CASSGTGVSQPQHF.

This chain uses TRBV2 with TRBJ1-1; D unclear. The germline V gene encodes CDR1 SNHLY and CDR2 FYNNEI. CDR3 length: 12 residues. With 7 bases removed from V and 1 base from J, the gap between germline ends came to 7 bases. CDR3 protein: CASIFQNTEAFF. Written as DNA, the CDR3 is TGTGCCAGCATTTTCCAGAACACTGAAGCTTTCTTT.

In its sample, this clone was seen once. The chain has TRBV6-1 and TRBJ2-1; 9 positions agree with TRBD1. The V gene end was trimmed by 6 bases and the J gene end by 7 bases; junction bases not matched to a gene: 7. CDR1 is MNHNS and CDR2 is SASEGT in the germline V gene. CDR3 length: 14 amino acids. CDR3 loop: CASRYTGQGNEQFF. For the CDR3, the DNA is TGTGCCAGCAGATACACGGGACAGGGTAATGAGCAGTTCTTC.

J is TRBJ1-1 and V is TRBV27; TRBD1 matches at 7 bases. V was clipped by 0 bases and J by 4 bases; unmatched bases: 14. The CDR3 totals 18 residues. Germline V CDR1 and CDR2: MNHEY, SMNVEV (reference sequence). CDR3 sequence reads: CASSLSPPAGGIVTEAFF. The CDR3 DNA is TGTGCCAGCAGTTTATCGCCCCCGGCAGGGGGGATAGTCACTGAAGCTTTCTTT.

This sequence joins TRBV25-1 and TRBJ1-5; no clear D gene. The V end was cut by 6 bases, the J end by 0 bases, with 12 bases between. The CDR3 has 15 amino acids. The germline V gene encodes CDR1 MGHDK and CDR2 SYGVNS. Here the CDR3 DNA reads TGTGCCAGCAGCCCCACGGACGGTAGCAATCAGCCCCAGCATTTT. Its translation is CASSPTDGSNQPQHF.

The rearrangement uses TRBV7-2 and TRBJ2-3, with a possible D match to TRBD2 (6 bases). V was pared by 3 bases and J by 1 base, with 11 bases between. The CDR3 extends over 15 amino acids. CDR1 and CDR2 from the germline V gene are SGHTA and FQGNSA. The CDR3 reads CASSFGTPRTDTQYF. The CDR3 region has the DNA TGTGCCAGCAGCTTCGGGACTCCACGCACAGATACGCAGTATTTT.

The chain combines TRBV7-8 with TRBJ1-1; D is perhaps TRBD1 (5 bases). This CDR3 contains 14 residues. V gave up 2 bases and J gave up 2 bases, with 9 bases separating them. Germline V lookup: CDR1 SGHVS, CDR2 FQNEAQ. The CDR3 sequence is CASSLSGPNTEAFF. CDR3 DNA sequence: TGTGCCAGCAGCTTATCAGGGCCAAACACTGAAGCTTTCTTT.

CDR3 amino acids: CASSERGLSGNTIYF. The CDR3 bases are TGTGCCAGCAGTGAACGGGGGCTTAGTGGAAACACCATATATTTT. This chain joins TRBV6-1 and TRBJ1-3, with a possible D match to TRBD1 (6 bases). Deletions cut 2 bases from V and 3 bases from J, with 11 bases between. CDR3 length: 15 residues. CDR1 and CDR2 from the germline V gene are MNHNS and SASEGT.

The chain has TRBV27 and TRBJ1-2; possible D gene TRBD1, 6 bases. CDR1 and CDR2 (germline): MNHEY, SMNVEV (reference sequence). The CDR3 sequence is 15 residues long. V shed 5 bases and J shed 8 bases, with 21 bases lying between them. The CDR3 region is CASSPMGGPPLGYTF. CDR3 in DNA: TGTGCCAGCAGTCCTATGGGGGGGCCCCCTCTCGGCTACACCTTC.

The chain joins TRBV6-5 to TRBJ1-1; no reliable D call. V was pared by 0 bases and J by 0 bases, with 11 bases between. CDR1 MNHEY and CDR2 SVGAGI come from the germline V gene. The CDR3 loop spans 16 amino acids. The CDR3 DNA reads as TGTGCCAGCAGTTACTCGGGCACATTTATGAACACTGAAGCTTTCTTT. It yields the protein CASSYSGTFMNTEAFF.